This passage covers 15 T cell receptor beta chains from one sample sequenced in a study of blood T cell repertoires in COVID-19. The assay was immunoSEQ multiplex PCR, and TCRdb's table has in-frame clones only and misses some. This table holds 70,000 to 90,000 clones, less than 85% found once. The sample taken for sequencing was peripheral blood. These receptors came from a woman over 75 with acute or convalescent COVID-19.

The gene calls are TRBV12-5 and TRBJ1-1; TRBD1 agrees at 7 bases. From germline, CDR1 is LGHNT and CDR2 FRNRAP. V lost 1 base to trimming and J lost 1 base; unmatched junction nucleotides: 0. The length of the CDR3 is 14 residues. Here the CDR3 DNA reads TGTGCTAGTGGTTTGGGACAGGGGAACACTGAAGCTTTCTTT. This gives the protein CASGLGQGNTEAFF.

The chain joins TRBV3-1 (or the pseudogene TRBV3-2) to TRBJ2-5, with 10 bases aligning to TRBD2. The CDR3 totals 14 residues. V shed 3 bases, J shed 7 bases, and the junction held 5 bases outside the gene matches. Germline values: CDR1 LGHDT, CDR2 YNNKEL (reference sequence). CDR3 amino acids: CASSHISGGRTQYF. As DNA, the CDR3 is TGTGCCAGCAGCCATATTAGCGGGGGGAGGACCCAGTACTTC.

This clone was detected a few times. Written as DNA, the CDR3 is TGCGCCAGCAGCGTGGGACAGGCTCTCCACGAGCAGTACTTC. Its protein product is CASSVGQALHEQYF. The chain joins TRBV5-1 to TRBJ2-7; 8 nucleotides align to TRBD1. The J segment lost 5 bases and the V segment lost 4 bases, leaving 8 bases of the junction unmatched. CDR3 length: 14 amino acids. Germline values: CDR1 SGHRS, CDR2 YFSETQ.

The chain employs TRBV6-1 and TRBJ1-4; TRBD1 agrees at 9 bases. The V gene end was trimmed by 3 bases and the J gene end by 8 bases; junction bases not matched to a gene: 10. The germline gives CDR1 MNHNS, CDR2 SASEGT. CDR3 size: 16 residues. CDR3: CASSDNRGQGGEKLFF. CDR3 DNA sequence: TGTGCCAGCAGTGACAACAGGGGGCAAGGAGGGGAAAAACTGTTTTTT.

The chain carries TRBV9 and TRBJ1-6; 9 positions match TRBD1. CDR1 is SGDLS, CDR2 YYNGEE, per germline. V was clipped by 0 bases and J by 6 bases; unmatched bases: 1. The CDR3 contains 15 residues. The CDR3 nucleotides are TGTGCCAGCAGCGTAGCGGGACAGGGTAATTCACCCCTCCACTTT. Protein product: CASSVAGQGNSPLHF.

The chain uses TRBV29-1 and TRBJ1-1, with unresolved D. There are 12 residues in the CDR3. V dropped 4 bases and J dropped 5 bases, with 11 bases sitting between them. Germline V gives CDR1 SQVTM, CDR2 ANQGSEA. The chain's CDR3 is CSVVRGQTEAFF. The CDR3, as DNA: TGCAGCGTTGTTCGGGGTCAGACTGAAGCTTTCTTT. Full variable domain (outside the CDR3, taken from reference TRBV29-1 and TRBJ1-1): SAVISQKPSRDICQRGTSLTIQCQVDSQVTMMFWYRQQPGQSLTLIATANQGSEATYESGFVIDKFPISRPNLTFSTLTVSNMSPEDSSIYLCSVVRGQTEAFFGQGTRLTVV.

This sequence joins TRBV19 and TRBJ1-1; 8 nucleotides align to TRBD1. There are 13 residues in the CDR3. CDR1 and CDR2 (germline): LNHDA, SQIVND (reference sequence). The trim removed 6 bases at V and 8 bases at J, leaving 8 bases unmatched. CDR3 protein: CASRHRGELEAFF. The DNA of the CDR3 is TGTGCCAGTAGGCACAGGGGGGAATTAGAAGCTTTCTTT.

DNA of the CDR3: TGTGCCAGCAGCCTCCCGAGTGGAGCTGGAAACACCATATATTTT. This codes for CASSLPSGAGNTIYF. The V and J genes are TRBV9 and TRBJ1-3; D is unresolved. CDR3 length: 15 residues. Germline V lookup: CDR1 SGDLS, CDR2 YYNGEE. The V end lost 4 bases, the J end lost 2 bases, and 13 bases lay between the germline ends.

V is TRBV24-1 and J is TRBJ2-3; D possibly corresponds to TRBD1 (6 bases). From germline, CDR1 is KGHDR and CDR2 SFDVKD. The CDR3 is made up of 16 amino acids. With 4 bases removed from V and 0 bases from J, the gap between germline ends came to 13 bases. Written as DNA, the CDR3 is TGTGCCACCAGTGACCCACAGGGCTCTAGCACAGATACGCAGTATTTT. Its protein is CATSDPQGSSTDTQYF.

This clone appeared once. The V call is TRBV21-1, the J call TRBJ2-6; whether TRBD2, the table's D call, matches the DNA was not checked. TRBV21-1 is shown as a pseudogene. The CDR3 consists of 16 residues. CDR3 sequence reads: CASISITSSGANVLTF. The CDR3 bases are TGTGCCAGCATCTCGATTACGAGCTCTGGGGCCAACGTCCTGACTTTC.

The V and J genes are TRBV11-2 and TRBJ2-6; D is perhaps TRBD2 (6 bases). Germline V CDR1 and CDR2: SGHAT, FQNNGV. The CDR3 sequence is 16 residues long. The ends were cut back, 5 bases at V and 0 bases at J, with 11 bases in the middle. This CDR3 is CASSAGTFSGANVLTF. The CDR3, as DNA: TGTGCCAGCAGCGCCGGGACTTTCTCTGGGGCCAACGTCCTGACTTTC.

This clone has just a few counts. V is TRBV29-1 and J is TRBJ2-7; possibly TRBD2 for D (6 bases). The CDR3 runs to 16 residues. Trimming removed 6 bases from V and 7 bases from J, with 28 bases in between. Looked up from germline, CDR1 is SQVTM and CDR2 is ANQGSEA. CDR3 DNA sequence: TGCAGCGTGGACCACCCCCTCCGTCGGGGGACGGGTGAGCAGTACTTC. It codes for CSVDHPLRRGTGEQYF.

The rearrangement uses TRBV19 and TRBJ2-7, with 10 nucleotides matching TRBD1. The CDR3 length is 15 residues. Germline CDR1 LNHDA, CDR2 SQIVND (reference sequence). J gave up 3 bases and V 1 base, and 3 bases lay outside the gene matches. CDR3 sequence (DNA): TGTGCCAGTAGTATAGGTGGACAGGGGGTCTACGAGCAGTACTTC. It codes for CASSIGGQGVYEQYF.

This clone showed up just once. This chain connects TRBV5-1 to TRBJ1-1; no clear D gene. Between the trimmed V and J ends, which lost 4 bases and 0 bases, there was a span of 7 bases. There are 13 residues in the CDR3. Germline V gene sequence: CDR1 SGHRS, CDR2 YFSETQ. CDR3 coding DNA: TGCGCCAGCAGCGTTTCAGTGAACACTGAAGCTTTCTTT. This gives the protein CASSVSVNTEAFF.

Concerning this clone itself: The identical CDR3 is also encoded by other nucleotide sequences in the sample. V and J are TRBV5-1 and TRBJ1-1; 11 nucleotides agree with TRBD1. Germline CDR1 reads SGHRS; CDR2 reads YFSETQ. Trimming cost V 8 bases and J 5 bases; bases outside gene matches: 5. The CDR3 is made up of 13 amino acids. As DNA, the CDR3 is TGCGCCAGTATTGGACAGGGGGCGACTGAAGCTTTCTTT. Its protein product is CASIGQGATEAFF.